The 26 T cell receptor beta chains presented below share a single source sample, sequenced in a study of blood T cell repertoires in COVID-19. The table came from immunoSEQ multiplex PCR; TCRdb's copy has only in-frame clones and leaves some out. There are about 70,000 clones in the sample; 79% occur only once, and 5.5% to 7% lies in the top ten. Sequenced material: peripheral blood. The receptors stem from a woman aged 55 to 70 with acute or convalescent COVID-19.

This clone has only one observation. CDR3 nucleotides: TGTGCCAGCAGTGGGAGGGCCGAGGCGGACCCAACTAATGAAAAACTGTTTTTT. It translates to CASSGRAEADPTNEKLFF. The J gene is TRBJ1-4, the V gene TRBV28; D not certain. Germline-derived CDR1 and CDR2 are MDHEN and SYDVKM. The V and J ends lost 5 bases and 0 bases respectively, with 19 bases between them. The CDR3 is 18 residues long.

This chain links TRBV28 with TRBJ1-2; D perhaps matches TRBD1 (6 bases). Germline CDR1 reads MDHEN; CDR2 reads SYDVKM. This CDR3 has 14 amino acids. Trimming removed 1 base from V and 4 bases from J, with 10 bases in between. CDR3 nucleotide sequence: TGTGCCAGCAGTTTATTCACGGACAGCTATGGCTACACCTTC. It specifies CASSLFTDSYGYTF.

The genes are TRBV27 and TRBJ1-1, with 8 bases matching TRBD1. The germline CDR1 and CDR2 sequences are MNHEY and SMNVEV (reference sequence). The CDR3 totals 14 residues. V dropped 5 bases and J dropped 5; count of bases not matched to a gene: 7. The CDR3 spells CASSPRDRRTEAFF. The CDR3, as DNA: TGTGCCAGCAGTCCTCGGGACAGGAGGACTGAAGCTTTCTTT.

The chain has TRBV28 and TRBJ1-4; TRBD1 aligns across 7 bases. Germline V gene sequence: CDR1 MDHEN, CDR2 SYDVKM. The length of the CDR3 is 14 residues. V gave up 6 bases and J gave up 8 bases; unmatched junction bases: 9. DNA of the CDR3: TGTGCCAGCAGCGACAGGACAGGTCGCGAAAAACTGTTTTTT. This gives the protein CASSDRTGREKLFF.

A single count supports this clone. CDR3 coding DNA: TGTGCCAGCAGCCCCGGACAGGTCCCTTCTCTAGCCAAAAACATTCAGTACTTC. Its translation: CASSPGQVPSLAKNIQYF. The V call is TRBV11-2, the J call TRBJ2-4; 7 bases match TRBD1. The ends lost 5 bases at V and 0 bases at J; junction bases unmatched: 13. CDR1 and CDR2 from the germline V gene are SGHAT and FQNNGV. The CDR3 is 18 amino acids. Filled out from reference TRBV11-2 and TRBJ2-4, the complete variable domain reads EAGVAQSPRYKIIEKRQSVAFWCNPISGHATLYWYQQILGQGPKLLIQFQNNGVVDDSQLPKDRFSAERLKGVDSTLKIQPAKLEDSAVYLCASSPGQVPSLAKNIQYFGAGTRLSVL.

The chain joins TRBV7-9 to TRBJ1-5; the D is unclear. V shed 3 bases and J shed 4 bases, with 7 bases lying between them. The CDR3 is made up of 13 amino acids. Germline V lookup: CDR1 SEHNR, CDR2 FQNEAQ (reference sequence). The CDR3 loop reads CASSLTQNQPQHF. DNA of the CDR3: TGTGCCAGCAGCTTGACTCAAAATCAGCCCCAGCATTTT.

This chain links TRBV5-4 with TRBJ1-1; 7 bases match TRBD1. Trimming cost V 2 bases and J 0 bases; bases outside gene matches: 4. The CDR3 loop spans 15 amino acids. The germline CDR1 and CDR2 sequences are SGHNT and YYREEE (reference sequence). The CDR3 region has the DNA TGTGCCAGCAGCTTCAACAGGGGTGTGAACACTGAAGCTTTCTTT. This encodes CASSFNRGVNTEAFF.

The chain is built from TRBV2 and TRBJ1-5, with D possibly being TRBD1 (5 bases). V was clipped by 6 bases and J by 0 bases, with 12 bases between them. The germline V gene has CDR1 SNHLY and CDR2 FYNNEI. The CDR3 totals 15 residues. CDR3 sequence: CASSFDRLSNQPQHF. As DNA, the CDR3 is TGTGCCAGCAGCTTCGACAGACTTAGCAATCAGCCCCAGCATTTT. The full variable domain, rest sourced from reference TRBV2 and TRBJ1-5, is EPEVTQTPSHQVTQMGQEVILRCVPISNHLYFYWYRQILGQKVEFLVSFYNNEISEKSEIFDDQFSVERPDGSNFTLKIRSTKLEDSAMYFCASSFDRLSNQPQHFGDGTRLSIL.

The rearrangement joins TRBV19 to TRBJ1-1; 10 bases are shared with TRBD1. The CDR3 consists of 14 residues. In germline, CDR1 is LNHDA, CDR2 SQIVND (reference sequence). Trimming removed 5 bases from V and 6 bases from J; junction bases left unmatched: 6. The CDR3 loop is CASSRRGTGAEAFF. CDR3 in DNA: TGTGCCAGTAGTCGACGGGGGACAGGGGCTGAAGCTTTCTTT. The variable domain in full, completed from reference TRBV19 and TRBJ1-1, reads DGGITQSPKYLFRKEGQNVTLSCEQNLNHDAMYWYRQDPGQGLRLIYYSQIVNDFQKGDIAEGYSVSREKKESFPLTVTSAQKNPTAFYLCASSRRGTGAEAFFGQGTRLTVV.

The CDR3 DNA reads as TGTGCCAGCAGTTTTGACAGGGGACCTTCGAACACCGGGGAGCTGTTTTTT. It specifies CASSFDRGPSNTGELFF. The chain combines TRBV27 with TRBJ2-2, with 8 positions matching TRBD1. Germline V gene lookup returns CDR1 MNHEY and CDR2 SMNVEV (reference sequence). This CDR3 has 17 residues. The V segment lost 3 bases and the J segment 0 bases; nucleotides outside the gene matches: 6.

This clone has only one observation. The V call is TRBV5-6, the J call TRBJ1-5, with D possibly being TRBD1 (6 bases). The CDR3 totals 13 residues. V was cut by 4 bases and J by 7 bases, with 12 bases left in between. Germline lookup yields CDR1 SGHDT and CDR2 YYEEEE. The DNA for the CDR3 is TGTGCCAGCAGCCAGACAGGCGTGCAGCCCCAGCATTTT. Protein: CASSQTGVQPQHF.

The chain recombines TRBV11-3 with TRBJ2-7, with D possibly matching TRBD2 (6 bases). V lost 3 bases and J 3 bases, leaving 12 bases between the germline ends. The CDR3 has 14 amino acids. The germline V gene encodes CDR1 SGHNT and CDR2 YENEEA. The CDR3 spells CASSFDGGDYEQYF. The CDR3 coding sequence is TGTGCCAGCAGCTTTGACGGAGGGGACTACGAGCAGTACTTC.

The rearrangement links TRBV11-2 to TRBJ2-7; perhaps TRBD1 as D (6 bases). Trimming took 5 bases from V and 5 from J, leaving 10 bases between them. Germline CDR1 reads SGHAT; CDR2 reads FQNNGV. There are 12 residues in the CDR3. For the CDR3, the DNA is TGTGCCAGCAGCCGGAACAGGGACGAGCAGTACTTC. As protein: CASSRNRDEQYF.

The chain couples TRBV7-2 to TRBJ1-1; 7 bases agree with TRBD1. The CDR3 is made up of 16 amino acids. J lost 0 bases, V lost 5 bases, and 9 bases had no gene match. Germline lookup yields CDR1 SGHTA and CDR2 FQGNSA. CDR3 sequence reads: CASSKQTGTLNTEAFF. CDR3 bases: TGTGCCAGCAGCAAACAGACAGGGACCCTGAACACTGAAGCTTTCTTT.

CDR3 region: CASSLRGGSLGGGYTF. The CDR3 region has the DNA TGTGCCAGCAGCTTGCGAGGGGGCAGCCTGGGTGGTGGCTACACCTTC. The chain couples TRBV5-6 to TRBJ1-2, with TRBD1 matching 7 bases. Unmatched junction bases numbered 13, after V lost 1 base and J lost 7 bases. CDR3 length: 16 amino acids. Germline V lookup: CDR1 SGHDT, CDR2 YYEEEE.

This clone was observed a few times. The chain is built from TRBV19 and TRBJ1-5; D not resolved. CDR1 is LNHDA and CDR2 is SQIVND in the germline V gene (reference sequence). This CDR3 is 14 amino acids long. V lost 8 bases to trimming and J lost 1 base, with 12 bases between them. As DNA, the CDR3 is TGTGCCAGTCGTCGAGTAGCAAGCAATCAGCCCCAGCATTTT. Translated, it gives CASRRVASNQPQHF.

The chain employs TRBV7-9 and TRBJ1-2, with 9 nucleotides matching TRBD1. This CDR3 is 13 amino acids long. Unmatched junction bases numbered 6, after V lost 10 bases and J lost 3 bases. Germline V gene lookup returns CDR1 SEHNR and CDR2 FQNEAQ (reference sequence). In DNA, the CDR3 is TGTGCCACCGAGGGACAGGGACACTATGGCTACACCTTC. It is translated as CATEGQGHYGYTF. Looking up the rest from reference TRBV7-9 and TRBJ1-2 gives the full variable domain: DTGVSQNPRHKITKRGQNVTFRCDPISEHNRLYWYRQTLGQGPEFLTYFQNEAQLEKSRLLSDRFSAERPKGSFSTLEIQRTEQGDSAMYLCATEGQGHYGYTFGSGTRLTVV.

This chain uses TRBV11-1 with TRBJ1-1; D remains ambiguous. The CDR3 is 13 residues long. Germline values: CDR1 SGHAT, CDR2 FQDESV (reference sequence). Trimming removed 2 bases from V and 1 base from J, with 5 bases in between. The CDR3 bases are TGTGCCAGCAGCTTAACTCGGAACACTGAAGCTTTCTTT. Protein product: CASSLTRNTEAFF. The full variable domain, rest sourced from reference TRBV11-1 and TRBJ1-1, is EAEVAQSPRYKITEKSQAVAFWCDPISGHATLYWYRQILGQGPELLVQFQDESVVDDSQLPKDRFSAERLKGVDSTLKIQPAELGDSAMYLCASSLTRNTEAFFGQGTRLTVV.

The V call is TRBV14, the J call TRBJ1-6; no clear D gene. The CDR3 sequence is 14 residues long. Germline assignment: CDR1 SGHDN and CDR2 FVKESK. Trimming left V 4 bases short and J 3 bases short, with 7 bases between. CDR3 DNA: TGTGCCAGCAGCCCGGGGATCTATAATTCACCCCTCCACTTT. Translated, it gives CASSPGIYNSPLHF.

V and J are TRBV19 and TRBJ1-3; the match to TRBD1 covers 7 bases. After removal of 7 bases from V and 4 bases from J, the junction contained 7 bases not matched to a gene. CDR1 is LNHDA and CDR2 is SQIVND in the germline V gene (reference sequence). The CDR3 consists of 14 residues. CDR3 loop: CASKGQASGNTIYF. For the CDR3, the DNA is TGTGCCAGTAAAGGACAGGCCTCAGGAAACACCATATATTTT.

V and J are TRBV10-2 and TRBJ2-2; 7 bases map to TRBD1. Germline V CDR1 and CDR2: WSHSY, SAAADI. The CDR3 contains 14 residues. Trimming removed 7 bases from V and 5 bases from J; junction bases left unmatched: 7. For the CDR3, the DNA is TGCGCCAGCAACCGACAGGGCGGGACCGGGGAGCTGTTTTTT. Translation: CASNRQGGTGELFF.

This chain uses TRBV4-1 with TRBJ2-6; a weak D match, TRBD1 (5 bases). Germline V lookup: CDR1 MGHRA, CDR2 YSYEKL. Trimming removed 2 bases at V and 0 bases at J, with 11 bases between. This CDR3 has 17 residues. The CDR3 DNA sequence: TGCGCCAGCAGCCAAACAGGCACGGGCTCTGGGGCCAACGTCCTGACTTTC. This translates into CASSQTGTGSGANVLTF.

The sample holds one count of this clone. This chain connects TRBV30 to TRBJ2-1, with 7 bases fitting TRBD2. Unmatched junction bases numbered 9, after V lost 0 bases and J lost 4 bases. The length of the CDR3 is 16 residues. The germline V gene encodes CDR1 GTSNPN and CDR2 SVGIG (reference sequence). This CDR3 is CAWSVSPGGRYNEQFF. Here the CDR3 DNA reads TGTGCCTGGAGTGTCTCACCCGGGGGGAGATACAATGAGCAGTTCTTC.

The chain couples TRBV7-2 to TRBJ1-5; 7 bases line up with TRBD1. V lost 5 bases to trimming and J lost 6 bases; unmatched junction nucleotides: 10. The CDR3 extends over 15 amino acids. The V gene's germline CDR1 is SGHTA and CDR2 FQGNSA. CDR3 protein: CASSPDRVGSQPQHF. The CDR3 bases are TGTGCCAGCAGCCCCGACAGGGTAGGGAGTCAGCCCCAGCATTTT.

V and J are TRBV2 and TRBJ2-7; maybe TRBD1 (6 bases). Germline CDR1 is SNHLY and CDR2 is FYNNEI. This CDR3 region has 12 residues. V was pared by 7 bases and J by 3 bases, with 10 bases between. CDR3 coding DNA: TGTGCCAGCACTAACAGGGTCTACGAGCAGTACTTC. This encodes CASTNRVYEQYF.

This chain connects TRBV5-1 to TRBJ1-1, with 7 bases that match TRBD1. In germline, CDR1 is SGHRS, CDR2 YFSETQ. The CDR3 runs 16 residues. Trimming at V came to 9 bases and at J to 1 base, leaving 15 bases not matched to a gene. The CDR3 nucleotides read TGCGCCAATGAGCTCGCCGGGGACAGTAAGAACACTGAAGCTTTCTTT. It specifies CANELAGDSKNTEAFF. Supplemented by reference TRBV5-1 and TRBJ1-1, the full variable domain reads KAGVTQTPRYLIKTRGQQVTLSCSPISGHRSVSWYQQTPGQGLQFLFEYFSETQRNKGNFPGRFSGRQFSNSRSEMNVSTLELGDSALYLCANELAGDSKNTEAFFGQGTRLTVV.